What follows are 10 T cell receptor beta chains derived from one specimen sequenced in a study of T cells in Graves' hyperthyroidism and ophthalmopathy. Authors of the study amplified TCR beta CDR3 regions from RNA transcripts. HTBI primers were the set used in a first-round RT-PCR of the TCR CDR3. TCRdb re-derived calls from the multiplex PCR reads in MiXCR, one entry per CDR3 protein. The repertoire holds about half a million distinct CDR3 sequences, with roughly a sixth as singletons. Sequenced input: blood. The receptors were sampled from a woman in her twenties or thirties with Graves' ophthalmopathy.

This clonotype has ten or more counts. V and J are TRBV12-3 or TRBV12-4 and TRBJ2-1; D is perhaps TRBD1 (5 bases). This CDR3 spans 13 amino acids. The germline V and J ends were trimmed by 2 bases and 6 bases, with 8 bases remaining between them. The CDR3 here is CASSLRGTNEQFF. Here the CDR3 DNA reads TGTGCCAGCAGTTTAAGGGGAACCAATGAGCAGTTCTTC.

CDR3 DNA: TGCGCCAGCAGCGCCTCTGGGACTAAGTACTTC. It translates to CASSASGTKYF. The chain couples TRBV4-1 to TRBJ2-5, with 7 bases aligning to TRBD2. From germline, CDR1 is MGHRA and CDR2 YSYEKL. V trimming: 5 bases; J trimming: 12 bases; junction bases outside the gene matches: 6. The CDR3 consists of 11 residues.

For this clonotype: An end of the junction differs from the germline gene, which may be a read error. The chain uses TRBV5-6 and TRBJ2-7, with D perhaps given as TRBD1 or TRBD2 (5 bases each). This CDR3 has 14 amino acids. CDR1 SGHDT and CDR2 YYEEEE come from the germline V gene. CDR3 protein: CASSLVWDDYKQYF. In DNA form, the CDR3 reads TGTGCCAGCAGCTTGGTGTGGGACGACTACAAGCAGTACTTC. The whole variable domain, filled in from reference TRBV5-6 and TRBJ2-7, reads DAGVTQSPTHLIKTRGQQVTLRCSPKSGHDTVSWYQQALGQGPQFIFQYYEEEERQRGNFPDRFSGHQFPNYSSELNVNALLLGDSALYLCASSLVWDDYKQYFGPGTRLTVT.

This chain connects TRBV20-1 to TRBJ1-4, with TRBD1 identical over 7 bases. The CDR3 covers 16 residues. Germline-derived CDR1 and CDR2 are DFQATT and SNEGSKA (reference sequence). J lost 4 bases, V lost 0 bases, and 8 bases had no gene match. DNA of the CDR3: TGCAGTGCTAGAGATAACAGGGACAGAGTTAATGAAAAACTGTTTTTT. This encodes CSARDNRDRVNEKLFF.

A note on this clonotype: A much larger clone differs by one base, so this may be a read error. The missing conserved phenylalanine or tryptophan at the end of this CDR3 makes a read error likely. The V call is TRBV12-3 or TRBV12-4, the J call TRBJ1-1, with D uncertain. The ends were cut back, 4 bases at V and 5 bases at J, with 14 bases in the middle. The CDR3 is made up of 14 amino acids. CDR3 in DNA: TGTGCCAGCAGTTCGCCCCTGTTTAGGACTGAAGCTTTCCTT. This sequence encodes CASSSPLFRTEAFL.

There are many counts of this clonotype. The V and J genes are TRBV30 and TRBJ1-6; a weak D match, TRBD1 (6 bases). With 2 bases removed from V and 14 bases from J, the gap between germline ends came to 16 bases. Germline CDR1 is GTSNPN and CDR2 is SVGIG (reference sequence). The CDR3 length is 13 residues. The CDR3 DNA reads TGTGCCTGGAGTCCACATCAGACAGGCACCCTCCACTTT. Its protein is CAWSPHQTGTLHF.

This chain links TRBV4-3 with TRBJ2-7, with 8 bases aligning to TRBD2. From germline, CDR1 is LGHNA and CDR2 YSLEER. The ends lost 0 bases at V and 1 base at J; junction bases unmatched: 5. This CDR3 contains 16 residues. The CDR3 region is CASSQDTGGVSYEQYF. DNA for the CDR3: TGCGCCAGCAGCCAAGACACGGGAGGGGTATCCTACGAGCAGTACTTC.

This clonotype has a count of ten or more. V gene TRBV28 combines with J gene TRBJ1-6; 9 bases map to TRBD1. The CDR3 has 12 residues. The germline V gene encodes CDR1 MDHEN and CDR2 SYDVKM. Trimming took 5 bases from V and 13 from J; bases not matched to a gene: 3. Here the CDR3 reads CASSLGTGPLHF. CDR3 bases: TGTGCCAGCAGTCTAGGGACAGGGCCCCTCCACTTT.

This clonotype occurred many times. This chain uses TRBV6-2 or TRBV6-3 with TRBJ2-6; 7 nucleotides align to TRBD1. The junction had 10 bases not matched to a gene; V was cut back by 5 bases and J by 0 bases. The CDR3 spans 18 residues. Germline-derived CDR1 and CDR2 are MNHEY and SVGEGT. In DNA, the CDR3 is TGTGCCAGCAGTCGACCACCGGGACAGTCCTCTGGGGCCAACGTCCTGACTTTC. Its protein is CASSRPPGQSSGANVLTF.

This chain links TRBV10-2 with TRBJ1-6; D gene uncertain. V was pared by 9 bases and J by 10 bases, with 16 bases between. This CDR3 spans 13 amino acids. The germline V gene has CDR1 WSHSY and CDR2 SAAADI. CDR3 protein: CASMQDAGSPLHF. The CDR3 region has the DNA TGCGCCAGTATGCAGGACGCCGGATCACCCCTCCACTTT.